The 12 T cell receptor beta chains below come from one sample, sequenced in a study of T cell repertoires in cytomegalovirus infection. TCRdb called the reads again in MiXCR, with one record for every CDR3 protein. The sample records around 450,000 distinct CDR3 sequences, 11% being singletons. The sequenced sample was PBMCs. These TCRs come from a human donor in good health (CMV status not recorded). Some clones in this sample may be carry-over from other donors' samples.

The rearrangement uses TRBV4-1 and TRBJ2-1, with no clear D. The CDR3 is made up of 17 amino acids. V was trimmed by 3 bases and J by 4 bases, leaving 19 bases between them. Germline CDR1 is MGHRA and CDR2 is YSYEKL. The chain's CDR3 is CASSQVRGPRGYNEQFF. Written as DNA, the CDR3 is TGCGCCAGCAGCCAGGTTCGCGGACCCCGAGGTTACAATGAGCAGTTCTTC.

This clonotype was detected only a few times. The V gene is TRBV12-3 or TRBV12-4, the J gene TRBJ2-1; 12 bases are a match to TRBD2. V gave up 6 bases and J gave up 6 bases; unmatched junction bases: 9. This CDR3 has 16 amino acids. CDR3 nucleotides: TGTGCCAGCAGACAAATTGGACTAGCGGGATCCAATGAGCAGTTCTTC. Translated, it gives CASRQIGLAGSNEQFF.

This clonotype was detected ten times or more. CDR3: CAISGQNQPQHF. DNA of the CDR3: TGTGCCATCAGTGGTCAAAATCAGCCCCAGCATTTT. V gene TRBV10-3 combines with J gene TRBJ1-5; D gene ambiguous. V shed 4 bases and J shed 4 bases, with 5 bases lying between them. The germline CDR1 and CDR2 sequences are ENHRY and SYGVKD. CDR3 size: 12 residues.

This chain uses TRBV7-9 with TRBJ2-1, with 13 bases aligning to TRBD2. This CDR3 region has 15 residues. J gave up 14 bases and V 4 bases, and 11 bases lay outside the gene matches. In germline, CDR1 is SEHNR, CDR2 FQNEAQ (reference sequence). CDR3 region: CASSSAGTSGISEFF. CDR3 DNA: TGTGCCAGCAGCTCAGCCGGGACTAGCGGGATCTCAGAGTTCTTC.

This clonotype was counted many times. The rearrangement joins TRBV5-5 to TRBJ2-3; 13 bases map to TRBD2. CDR1 and CDR2 (germline): SGHKS, YYEKEE (reference sequence). The CDR3 is made up of 18 amino acids. Losses at the gene ends were 2 bases for V and 0 bases for J; bases not matched to a gene: 6. The CDR3 is CASSFGTSGTSSTDTQYF. The DNA for the CDR3 is TGTGCCAGCAGCTTCGGGACTAGCGGGACCTCTAGCACAGATACGCAGTATTTT.

The rearrangement joins TRBV6-5 to TRBJ2-5, with TRBD1 matching 7 bases. Trimming took 0 bases from V and 2 from J; bases not matched to a gene: 0. In germline, CDR1 is MNHEY, CDR2 SVGAGI. The CDR3 extends over 14 amino acids. DNA of the CDR3: TGTGCCAGCAGTTACTCGACAGGGCAAGAGACCCAGTACTTC. Residues: CASSYSTGQETQYF.

This clonotype came up many times. The V and J genes are TRBV11-2 and TRBJ2-1; 10 bases are shared with TRBD1. The germline gives CDR1 SGHAT, CDR2 FQNNGV. V lost 8 bases and J lost 8; bases outside the gene matches: 3. CDR3 length: 12 residues. In DNA form, the CDR3 reads TGTGCCAGCCGCGGGACAGGGGATGAGCAGTTCTTC. It is translated as CASRGTGDEQFF.

This clonotype occurred many times. J is TRBJ2-7 and V is TRBV5-1, with TRBD2 identical over 14 bases. J lost 4 bases, V lost 4 bases, and 4 bases had no gene match. Germline CDR1 and CDR2: SGHRS and YFSETQ. CDR3 length: 15 amino acids. CDR3 sequence reads: CASSAGTSGRYEQYF. The CDR3 DNA is TGCGCCAGCAGCGCCGGGACTAGCGGGAGATACGAGCAGTACTTC.

This clonotype was counted many times. The chain has TRBV20-1 and TRBJ2-7; maybe TRBD2 (6 bases). The CDR3 is made up of 13 amino acids. Germline values: CDR1 DFQATT, CDR2 SNEGSKA (reference sequence). V shed 5 bases and J shed 6 bases, with 17 bases lying between them. CDR3 residues: CSARDFDYFEQYF. The CDR3 DNA is TGCAGTGCTCGGGACTTCGATTATTTCGAGCAGTACTTC.

This clonotype came up many times. The chain has TRBV7-8 and TRBJ2-7; possible D gene TRBD2, 5 bases. This CDR3 region has 14 residues. V lost 5 bases and J 4 bases, leaving 15 bases between the germline ends. CDR1 and CDR2 from the germline V gene are SGHVS and FQNEAQ. Here the CDR3 reads CASSLRPKRYEQYF. CDR3 sequence (DNA): TGTGCCAGCAGCCTAAGGCCGAAGCGGTACGAGCAGTACTTC.

The chain employs TRBV12-3 or TRBV12-4 and TRBJ1-5; 8 nucleotides line up with TRBD1. CDR3 length equals 15 residues. The trim removed 2 bases at V and 5 bases at J, leaving 5 bases unmatched. CDR3 in DNA: TGTGCCAGCAGTTTACAGGGGGCGGTGTATCAGCCCCAGCATTTT. Protein: CASSLQGAVYQPQHF.

The rearrangement joins TRBV30 to TRBJ2-3; TRBD1 agrees at 9 bases. The J call may be wrong; the DNA end is better matched by TRBJ1-5. From germline, CDR1 is GTSNPN and CDR2 SVGIG (reference sequence). The length of the CDR3 is 16 residues. This chain's CDR3 is CAWSISTGGRPDTQHF. DNA of the CDR3: TGTGCCTGGAGTATTTCGACAGGGGGTAGGCCAGATACGCAGCATTTT.